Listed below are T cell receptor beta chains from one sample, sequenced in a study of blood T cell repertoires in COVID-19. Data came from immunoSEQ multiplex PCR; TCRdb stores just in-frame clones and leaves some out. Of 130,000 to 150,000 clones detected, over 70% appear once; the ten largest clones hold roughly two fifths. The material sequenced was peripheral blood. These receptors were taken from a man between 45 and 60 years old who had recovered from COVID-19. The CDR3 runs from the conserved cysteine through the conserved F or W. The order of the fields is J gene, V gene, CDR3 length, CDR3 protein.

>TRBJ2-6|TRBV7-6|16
CASSPRTGAGANVLTF
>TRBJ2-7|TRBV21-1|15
CASSTKPGGIYEQYF
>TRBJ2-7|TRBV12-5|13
CASGRDSNYEQYF
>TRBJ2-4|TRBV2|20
CASSELVPSGGFLAKNIQYF
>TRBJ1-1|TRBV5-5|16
CASSAPGGAWDTEAFF
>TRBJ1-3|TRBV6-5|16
CASSYSWTGDGNTIYF
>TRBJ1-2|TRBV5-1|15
CASSLDLRNGYGYTF
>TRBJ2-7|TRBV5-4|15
CASSLVASGSYEQYF
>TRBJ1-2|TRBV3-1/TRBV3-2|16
CASSHTTGGTNYGYTF
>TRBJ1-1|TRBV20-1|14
CSASETGEGTEAFF
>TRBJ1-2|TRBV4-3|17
CASSQTRDRYANYGYTF
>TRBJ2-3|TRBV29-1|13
CSVSGMGTDTQYF
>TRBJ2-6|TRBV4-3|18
CASSQDLGRGAGANVLTF
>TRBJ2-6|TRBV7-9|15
CASSARNTGANVLTF
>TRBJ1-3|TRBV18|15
CASSPPTEPGNTIYF
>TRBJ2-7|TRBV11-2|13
CASSVDRSYEQYF